This TCR beta chain was sequenced during a study of blood T cells in healthy people across ages. Points from the study as a whole: Estimates drawn from one million T cells were deemed to understate diversity.

Germline assignment: CDR1 SGDLS and CDR2 YYNGEE. The V gene lost 3 bases and the J gene lost 3 bases, with 16 bases spanning the gap. CDR3 size: 15 residues. The authors ran a second PCR of about 7 to 11 cycles using a sample-barcoded 5' primer and a J-beta primer mix. The template-switch adaptor was a 5' adaptor with 12 random nucleotides. It tagged each cDNA molecule. A minimum of 2.5 million CDR3-containing paired-end reads was obtained for each sample. One entry per CDR3 protein, called by TCRdb with MiXCR from the 5' RACE reads. The profile shows 1,800,000 or so distinct CDR3 sequences, more than 35% of them singletons. Each sample had at least 6.5 million PBMCs isolated. On this clonotype itself: What it binds is unknown.

The sequencing input was blood. The chain carries TRBV9 and TRBJ2-7; D uncertain. This TCR derives from a human donor in good health. The CDR3: CASSEGPTKVYEQYF. The CDR3 DNA sequence: TGTGCCAGCAGCGAAGGTCCAACCAAGGTCTACGAGCAGTACTTC. Full variable domain (outside the CDR3, taken from reference TRBV9 and TRBJ2-7): DSGVTQTPKHLITATGQRVTLRCSPRSGDLSVYWYQQSLDQGLQFLIQYYNGEERAKGNILERFSAQQFPDLHSELNLSSLELGDSALYFCASSEGPTKVYEQYFGPGTRLTVT.